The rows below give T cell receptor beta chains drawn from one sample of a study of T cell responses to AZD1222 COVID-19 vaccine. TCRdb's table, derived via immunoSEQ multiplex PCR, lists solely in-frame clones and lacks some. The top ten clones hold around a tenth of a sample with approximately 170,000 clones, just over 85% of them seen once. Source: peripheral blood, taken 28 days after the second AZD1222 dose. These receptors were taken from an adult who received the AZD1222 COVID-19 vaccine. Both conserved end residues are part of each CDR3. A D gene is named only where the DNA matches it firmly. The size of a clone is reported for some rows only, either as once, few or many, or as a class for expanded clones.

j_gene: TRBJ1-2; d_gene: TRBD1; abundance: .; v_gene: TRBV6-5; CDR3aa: CASHRTGQGNSGYTF; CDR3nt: TGTGCCAGCCACCGGACGGGACAGGGGAATTCTGGCTACACCTTC
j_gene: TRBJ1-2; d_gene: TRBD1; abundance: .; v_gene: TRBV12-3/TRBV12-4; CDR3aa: CASSPQGAGGYTF; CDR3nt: TGTGCCAGCAGCCCACAGGGGGCCGGGGGCTACACCTTC
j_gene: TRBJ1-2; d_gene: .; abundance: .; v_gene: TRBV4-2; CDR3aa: CASSQDRSAGNLNYGYTF; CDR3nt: TGTGCCAGCAGCCAAGATAGGTCAGCGGGCAACCTAAACTATGGCTACACCTTC
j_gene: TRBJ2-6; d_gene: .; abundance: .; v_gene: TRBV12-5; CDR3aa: CASGPRGTLNGANVLTF; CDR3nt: TGTGCTAGTGGTCCCCGAGGAACTCTAAACGGGGCCAACGTCCTGACTTTC
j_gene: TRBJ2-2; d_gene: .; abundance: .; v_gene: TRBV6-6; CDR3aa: CASRIRDREAGELFF; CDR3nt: TGTGCCAGCAGAATTCGTGACAGGGAGGCCGGGGAGCTGTTTTTT
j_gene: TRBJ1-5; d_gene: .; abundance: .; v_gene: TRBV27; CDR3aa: CATSLAGFQPQHF; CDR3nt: TGTGCCACCTCACTAGCGGGTTTTCAGCCCCAGCATTTT
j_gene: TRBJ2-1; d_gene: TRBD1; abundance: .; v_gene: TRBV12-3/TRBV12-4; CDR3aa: CASSPSTGFEFF; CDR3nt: TGTGCCAGCAGTCCCTCGACAGGGTTTGAGTTCTTC
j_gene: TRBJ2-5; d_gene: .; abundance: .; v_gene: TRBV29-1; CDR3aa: CSVGYRLQETQYF; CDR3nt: TGCAGCGTTGGGTATCGGCTCCAAGAGACCCAGTACTTC
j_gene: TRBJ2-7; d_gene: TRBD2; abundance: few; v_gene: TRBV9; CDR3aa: CASSVEAGPTYEQYF; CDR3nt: TGTGCCAGCAGCGTAGAAGCGGGGCCGACCTACGAGCAGTACTTC
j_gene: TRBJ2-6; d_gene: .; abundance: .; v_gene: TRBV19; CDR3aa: CASSISGANVLTF; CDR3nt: TGTGCCAGTAGTATTAGTGGGGCCAACGTCCTGACTTTC
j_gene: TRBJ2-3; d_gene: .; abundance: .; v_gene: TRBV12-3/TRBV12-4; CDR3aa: CASSRSDTQYF; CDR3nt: TGTGCCAGCAGTCGCTCAGATACGCAGTATTTT
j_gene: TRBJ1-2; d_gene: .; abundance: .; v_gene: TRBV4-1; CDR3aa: CASSQSSANYGYTF; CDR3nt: TGCGCCAGCAGCCAAAGTTCAGCTAACTATGGCTACACCTTC
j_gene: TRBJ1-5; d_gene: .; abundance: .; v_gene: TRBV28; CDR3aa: CASNSGLQPQHF; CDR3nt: TGTGCCAGCAATTCAGGGTTACAGCCCCAGCATTTT
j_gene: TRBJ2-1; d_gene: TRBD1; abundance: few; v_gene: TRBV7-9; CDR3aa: CASSLATGGVNEQFF; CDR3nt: TGTGCCAGCAGCTTAGCGACAGGGGGGGTCAATGAGCAGTTCTTC
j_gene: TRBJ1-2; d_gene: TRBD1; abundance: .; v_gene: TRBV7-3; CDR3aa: CASSATGAGNYGYTF; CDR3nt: TGTGCCAGCAGCGCAACAGGGGCGGGTAACTATGGCTACACCTTC
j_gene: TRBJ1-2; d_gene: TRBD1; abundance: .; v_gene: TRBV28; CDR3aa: CASSLGQVFNYGYTF; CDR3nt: TGTGCCAGCAGTTTGGGACAGGTCTTTAACTATGGCTACACCTTC
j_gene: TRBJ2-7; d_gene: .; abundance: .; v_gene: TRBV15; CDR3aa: CAPTTTGTIYEQYF; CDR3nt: TGTGCCCCTACAACTACAGGGACTATCTACGAGCAGTACTTC
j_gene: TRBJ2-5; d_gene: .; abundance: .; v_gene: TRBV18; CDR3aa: CASFDYQETQYF; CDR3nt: TGTGCCAGCTTTGACTACCAAGAGACCCAGTACTTC
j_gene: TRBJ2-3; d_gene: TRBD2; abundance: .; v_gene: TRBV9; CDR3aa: CASSPFAGGKTDTQYF; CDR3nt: TGTGCCAGCAGCCCTTTCGCGGGGGGGAAGACAGATACGCAGTATTTT
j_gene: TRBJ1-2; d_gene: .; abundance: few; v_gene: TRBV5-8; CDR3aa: CASSLGILANYGYTF; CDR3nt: TGTGCCAGCAGCTTAGGGATCCTAGCTAACTATGGCTACACCTTC
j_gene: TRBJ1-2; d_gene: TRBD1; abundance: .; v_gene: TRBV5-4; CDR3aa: CASSYPRDSVYGYTF; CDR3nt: TGTGCCAGCAGCTACCCCCGGGACAGTGTATATGGCTACACCTTC
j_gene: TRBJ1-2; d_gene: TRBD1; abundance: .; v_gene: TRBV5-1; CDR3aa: CASSPGQGAPNYGYTF; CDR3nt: TGCGCCAGCAGCCCGGGACAGGGGGCACCGAACTATGGCTACACCTTC
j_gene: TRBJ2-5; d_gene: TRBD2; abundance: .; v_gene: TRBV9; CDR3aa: CASSVGTSGLQETQYF; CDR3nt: TGTGCCAGCAGCGTTGGGACTAGCGGACTCCAAGAGACCCAGTACTTC
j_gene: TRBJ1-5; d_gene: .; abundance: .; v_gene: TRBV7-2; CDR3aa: CASSLHLNQPQHF; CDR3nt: TGTGCCAGCAGCCTACACCTTAATCAGCCCCAGCATTTT
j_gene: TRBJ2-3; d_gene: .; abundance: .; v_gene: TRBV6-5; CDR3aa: CASTYLTDTQYF; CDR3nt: TGTGCCAGCACCTACCTCACAGATACGCAGTATTTT
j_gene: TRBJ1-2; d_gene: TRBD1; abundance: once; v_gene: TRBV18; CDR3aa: CASSPGQASYGYTF; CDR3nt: TGTGCCAGCTCACCAGGACAGGCCAGCTATGGCTACACCTTC
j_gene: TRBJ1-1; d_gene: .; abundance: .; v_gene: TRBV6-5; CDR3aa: CASSYSGGRTEAFF; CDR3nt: TGTGCCAGCAGTTACTCGGGGGGGAGAACTGAAGCTTTCTTT
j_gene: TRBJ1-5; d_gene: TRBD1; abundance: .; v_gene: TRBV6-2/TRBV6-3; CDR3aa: CASSRTGGFQPQHF; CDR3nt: TGTGCCAGCAGTCGGACAGGGGGCTTTCAGCCCCAGCATTTT
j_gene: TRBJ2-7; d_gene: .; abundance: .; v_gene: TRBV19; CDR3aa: CASSTGTIPVYEQYF; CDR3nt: TGTGCCAGTAGTACCGGGACCATCCCCGTCTACGAGCAGTACTTC
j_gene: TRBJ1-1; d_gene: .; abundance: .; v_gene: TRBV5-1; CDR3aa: CASSLGQSVNTEAFF; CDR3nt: TGCGCCAGCAGCTTGGGACAGTCAGTCAACACTGAAGCTTTCTTT
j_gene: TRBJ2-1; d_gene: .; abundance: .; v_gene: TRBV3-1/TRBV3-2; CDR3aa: CASSLPVSPEGVEQFF; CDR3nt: TGTGCCAGCAGCCTTCCCGTGTCACCAGAGGGGGTTGAGCAGTTCTTC
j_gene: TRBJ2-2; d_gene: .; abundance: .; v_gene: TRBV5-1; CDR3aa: CASSLGWVAGELFF; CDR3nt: TGCGCCAGCAGCTTGGGCTGGGTGGCCGGGGAGCTGTTTTTT
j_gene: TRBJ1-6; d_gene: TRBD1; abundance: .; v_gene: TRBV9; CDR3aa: CASSASTRTGTNSPLHF; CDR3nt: TGTGCCAGCAGCGCCTCGACTCGGACAGGGACGAATTCACCCCTCCACTTT
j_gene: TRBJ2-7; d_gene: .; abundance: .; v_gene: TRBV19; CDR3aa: CASRATGNHEQYF; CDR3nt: TGTGCCAGTAGGGCCACAGGGAACCACGAGCAGTACTTC
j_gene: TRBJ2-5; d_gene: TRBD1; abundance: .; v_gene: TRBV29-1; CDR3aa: CSAERQGIGTQYF; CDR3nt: TGCAGCGCTGAGAGACAGGGGATAGGGACCCAGTACTTC
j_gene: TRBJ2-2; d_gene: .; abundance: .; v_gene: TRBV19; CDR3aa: CASLIGTPTGELFF; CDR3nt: TGTGCCAGTCTCATCGGGACTCCCACCGGGGAGCTGTTTTTT
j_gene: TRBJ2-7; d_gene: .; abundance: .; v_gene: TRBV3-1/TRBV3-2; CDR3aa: CASSMVGDSYEQYF; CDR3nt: TGTGCCAGCAGCATGGTCGGAGACTCCTACGAGCAGTACTTC
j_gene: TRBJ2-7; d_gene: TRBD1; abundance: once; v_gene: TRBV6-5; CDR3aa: CASGYGTGRYEQYF; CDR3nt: TGTGCCAGCGGTTACGGGACAGGTCGATACGAGCAGTACTTC
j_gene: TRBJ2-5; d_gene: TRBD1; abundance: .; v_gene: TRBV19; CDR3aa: CASSPDRSETQYF; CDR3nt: TGTGCCAGTAGTCCGGACAGGTCAGAGACCCAGTACTTC
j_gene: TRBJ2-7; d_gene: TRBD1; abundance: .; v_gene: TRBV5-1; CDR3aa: CASSSGQTYEQYF; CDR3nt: TGCGCCAGCAGCTCGGGACAGACCTACGAGCAGTACTTC
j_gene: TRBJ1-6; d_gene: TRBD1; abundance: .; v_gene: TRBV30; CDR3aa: CAWSQDRGYNSPLHF; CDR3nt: TGTGCCTGGAGTCAAGACAGGGGATATAATTCACCCCTCCACTTT
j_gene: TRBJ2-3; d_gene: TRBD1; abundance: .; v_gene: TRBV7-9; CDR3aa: CASRIATGGTDTQYF; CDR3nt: TGTGCCAGCAGAATCGCGACAGGGGGCACAGATACGCAGTATTTT
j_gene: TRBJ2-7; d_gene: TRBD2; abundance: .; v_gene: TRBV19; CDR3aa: CASSDISGGDYEQYF; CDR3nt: TGTGCCAGTAGTGATATTAGCGGGGGCGACTACGAGCAGTACTTC
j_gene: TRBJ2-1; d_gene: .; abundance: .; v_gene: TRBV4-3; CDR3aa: CASSQDLGGYNDEQFF; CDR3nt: TGCGCCAGCAGCCAAGATCTTGGAGGGTATAACGATGAGCAGTTCTTC
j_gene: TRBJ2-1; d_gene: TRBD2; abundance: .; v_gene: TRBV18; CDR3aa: CASSTLSGGSYNEQFF; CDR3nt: TGTGCCAGCTCTACCTTAAGCGGGGGTTCCTACAATGAGCAGTTCTTC
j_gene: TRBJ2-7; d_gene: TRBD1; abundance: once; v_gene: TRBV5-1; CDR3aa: CASSLAINRGSYEQYF; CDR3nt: TGCGCCAGCAGCTTGGCCATTAACAGGGGATCCTACGAGCAGTACTTC
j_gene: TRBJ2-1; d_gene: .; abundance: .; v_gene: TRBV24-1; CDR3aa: CATRGGDSDEQFF; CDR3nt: TGTGCCACCAGGGGCGGGGATTCCGACGAGCAGTTCTTC
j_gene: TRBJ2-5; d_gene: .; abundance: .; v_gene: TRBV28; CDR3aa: CASKVGGLEETQYF; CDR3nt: TGTGCCAGCAAGGTGGGGGGGCTCGAAGAGACCCAGTACTTC
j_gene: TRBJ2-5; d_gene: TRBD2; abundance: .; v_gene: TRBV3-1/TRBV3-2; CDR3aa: CASSPRNLAGEETQYF; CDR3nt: TGTGCCAGCAGCCCTAGGAATCTAGCGGGGGAAGAGACCCAGTACTTC
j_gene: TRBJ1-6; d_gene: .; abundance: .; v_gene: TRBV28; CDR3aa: CASRKDRTGYNSPLHF; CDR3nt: TGTGCCAGCAGAAAGGACAGAACAGGCTATAATTCACCCCTCCACTTT
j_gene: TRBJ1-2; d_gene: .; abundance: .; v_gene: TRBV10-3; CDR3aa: CAISENREDGYTF; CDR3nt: TGTGCCATCAGTGAAAACAGGGAGGATGGCTACACCTTC
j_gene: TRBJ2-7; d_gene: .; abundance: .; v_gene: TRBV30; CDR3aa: CAWSVKQGEGEQYF; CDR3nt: TGTGCCTGGAGTGTAAAACAGGGGGAGGGCGAGCAGTACTTC
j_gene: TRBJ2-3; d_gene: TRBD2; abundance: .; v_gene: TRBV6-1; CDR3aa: CASSESGGSTDTQYF; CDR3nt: TGTGCCAGCAGTGAAAGCGGGGGGAGCACAGATACGCAGTATTTT
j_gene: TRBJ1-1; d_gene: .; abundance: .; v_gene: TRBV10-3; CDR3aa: CAISEFRGAEAFF; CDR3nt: TGTGCCATCAGTGAGTTCAGGGGCGCTGAAGCTTTCTTT
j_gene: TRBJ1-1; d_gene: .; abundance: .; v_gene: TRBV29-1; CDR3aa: CSVIKIWNTEAFF; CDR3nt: TGCAGCGTAATTAAAATCTGGAACACTGAAGCTTTCTTT